A selection of T cell receptor beta chains follows, all from one sample in a study of cytomegalovirus exposure and HLA in healthy donors. Assay: immunoSEQ multiplex PCR; the TCRdb copy retains only in-frame clones and omits some. The repertoire has about 200,000 clones, roughly 81% of them found once; the top ten carry less than 1.5%. Sequenced material: PBMCs. The receptors shown here come from a woman in her twenties or thirties in good health and CMV-seronegative. The conserved cysteine and the conserved F or W are not part of the CDR3 here. A D gene is named only where the DNA matches it firmly. Rows give clone size only sometimes, using once, few, many, or a class for an expanded clone.

D: TRBD2
J: TRBJ2-1
V: TRBV5-1
size: .
CDR3: ATGGGTNNYNEQF

D: .
J: TRBJ2-2
V: TRBV12-5
size: .
CDR3: ASGLPNDQEGWDTGELF

D: TRBD1
J: TRBJ1-5
V: TRBV27
size: few
CDR3: ASSRTGNQPQH

D: .
J: TRBJ1-1
V: TRBV11-2
size: .
CDR3: ASSFLETEAF

D: TRBD1
J: TRBJ2-7
V: TRBV15
size: .
CDR3: ATSRDRGLYSYEQY

D: TRBD2
J: TRBJ2-3
V: TRBV11-2
size: .
CDR3: ASSLAGLAGGRGQY

D: .
J: TRBJ2-2
V: TRBV6-5
size: .
CDR3: ASSPQGRSGELF

D: .
J: TRBJ1-1
V: TRBV28
size: many
CDR3: ASSFKGLRGNTEAF

D: .
J: TRBJ1-5
V: TRBV19
size: .
CDR3: ASRAWAAGHQPQH

D: .
J: TRBJ2-1
V: TRBV4-1
size: .
CDR3: ASSRSPRGSGYNEQF

D: .
J: TRBJ2-5
V: TRBV10-1
size: .
CDR3: ASSESVGETQY

D: TRBD2
J: TRBJ2-5
V: TRBV5-1
size: .
CDR3: ASSLGGRLGAGALETQY

D: TRBD1
J: TRBJ1-2
V: TRBV5-1
size: .
CDR3: ASSSQPGQNYGYT

D: .
J: TRBJ2-5
V: TRBV11-3
size: .
CDR3: ASSLSIQETQY

D: TRBD2
J: TRBJ2-3
V: TRBV5-1
size: .
CDR3: ASSLTAGTDTQY

D: .
J: TRBJ1-1
V: TRBV6-5
size: .
CDR3: ASSYGNSAEAF

D: TRBD1
J: TRBJ2-7
V: TRBV5-1
size: .
CDR3: ASSRDRDFDEQY

D: .
J: TRBJ2-2
V: TRBV9
size: few
CDR3: ASSSQGRNTGELF

D: TRBD2
J: TRBJ2-7
V: TRBV6-1
size: .
CDR3: ASSSGGARGYEQY

D: .
J: TRBJ1-1
V: TRBV20-1
size: .
CDR3: SADTWAEAF

D: TRBD2
J: TRBJ2-1
V: TRBV19
size: .
CDR3: ASRPAGGPYNEQF

D: .
J: TRBJ1-1
V: TRBV2
size: .
CDR3: ASRLTGNTEAF

D: TRBD1
J: TRBJ1-2
V: TRBV28
size: .
CDR3: ASSLPQGARGYT

D: .
J: TRBJ2-3
V: TRBV7-9
size: .
CDR3: ASSLATVRDRTDTQY

D: TRBD1
J: TRBJ1-1
V: TRBV28
size: .
CDR3: ASSSPWDSLNTEAF

D: TRBD1
J: TRBJ1-2
V: TRBV6-1
size: .
CDR3: ASSPRGGDGYGYT

D: .
J: TRBJ2-1
V: TRBV2
size: .
CDR3: ASFWDTSYNEQF

D: TRBD1
J: TRBJ1-2
V: TRBV10-2
size: few
CDR3: ASTGQGGYT

D: .
J: TRBJ2-7
V: TRBV6-5
size: .
CDR3: ASRRGTQSREQY

D: TRBD1
J: TRBJ1-4
V: TRBV6-4
size: .
CDR3: ASSNRTGIMEKLF

D: .
J: TRBJ1-5
V: TRBV6-1
size: once
CDR3: ASSRGNSNQPQH

D: .
J: TRBJ1-4
V: TRBV15
size: .
CDR3: ATSRDGRTNEKLF

D: .
J: TRBJ1-5
V: TRBV2
size: .
CDR3: ASSEGAPSTQH

D: .
J: TRBJ2-5
V: TRBV5-1
size: .
CDR3: ASSPQNQETQY

D: TRBD2
J: TRBJ2-1
V: TRBV11-3
size: once
CDR3: ASSLGSSGNGYEQF

D: .
J: TRBJ2-7
V: TRBV2
size: .
CDR3: ASSFRTTTYEQY

D: .
J: TRBJ2-7
V: TRBV10-3
size: .
CDR3: AISESPGYEQY

D: TRBD1
J: TRBJ1-2
V: TRBV4-2
size: .
CDR3: ASSQESGQPYGYT

D: .
J: TRBJ2-7
V: TRBV9
size: .
CDR3: ASSVDSGLSYEQY

D: TRBD1
J: TRBJ2-3
V: TRBV5-1
size: .
CDR3: ASSLITGGKTDTQY

D: TRBD1
J: TRBJ2-7
V: TRBV30
size: .
CDR3: AWSVDRGYEQY

D: TRBD2
J: TRBJ2-7
V: TRBV27
size: .
CDR3: ASSPKPGRVRLYEQY

D: .
J: TRBJ2-7
V: TRBV7-9
size: .
CDR3: ASSTDTTGAY

D: TRBD1
J: TRBJ1-2
V: TRBV6-5
size: .
CDR3: ASRTGGYGYT

D: .
J: TRBJ2-3
V: TRBV18
size: .
CDR3: ASSLPGPDTQY

D: TRBD2
J: TRBJ2-5
V: TRBV5-1
size: .
CDR3: ASSFSGSGEAQY

D: TRBD1
J: TRBJ1-2
V: TRBV19
size: .
CDR3: ASRRTGERTYGYT

D: .
J: TRBJ2-3
V: TRBV9
size: .
CDR3: ASTGGEISTDTQY

D: .
J: TRBJ1-5
V: TRBV19
size: .
CDR3: ASNQSPRQVNQPQH